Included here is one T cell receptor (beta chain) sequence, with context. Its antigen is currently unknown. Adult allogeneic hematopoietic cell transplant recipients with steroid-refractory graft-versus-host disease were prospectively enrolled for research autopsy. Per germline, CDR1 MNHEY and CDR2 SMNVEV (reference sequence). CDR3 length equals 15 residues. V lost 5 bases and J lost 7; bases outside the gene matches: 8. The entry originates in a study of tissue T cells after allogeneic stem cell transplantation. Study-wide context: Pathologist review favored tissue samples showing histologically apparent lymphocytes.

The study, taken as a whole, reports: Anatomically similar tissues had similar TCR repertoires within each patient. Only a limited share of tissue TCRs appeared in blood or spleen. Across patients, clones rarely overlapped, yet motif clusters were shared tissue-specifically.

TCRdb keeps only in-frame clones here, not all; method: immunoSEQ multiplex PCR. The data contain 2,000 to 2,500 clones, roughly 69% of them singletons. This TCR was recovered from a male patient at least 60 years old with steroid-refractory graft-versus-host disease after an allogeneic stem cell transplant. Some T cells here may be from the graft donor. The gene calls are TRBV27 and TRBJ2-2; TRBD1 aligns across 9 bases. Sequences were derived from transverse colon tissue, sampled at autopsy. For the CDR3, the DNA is TGTGCCAGCAGTCCAGGGACAGGGCAGGGCGGGGAGCTGTTTTTT. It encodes CASSPGTGQGGELFF.